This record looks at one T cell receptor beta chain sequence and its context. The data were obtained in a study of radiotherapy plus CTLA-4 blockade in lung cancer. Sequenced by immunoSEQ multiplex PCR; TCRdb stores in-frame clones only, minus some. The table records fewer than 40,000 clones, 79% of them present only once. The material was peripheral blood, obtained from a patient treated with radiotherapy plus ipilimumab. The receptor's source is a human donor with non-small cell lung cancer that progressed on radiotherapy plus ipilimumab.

The CDR3 here is CASSLRVGGAFF. The CDR3, as DNA: TGTGCCAGCAGCTTGAGGGTGGGCGGAGCTTTCTTT. This chain uses TRBV7-9 with TRBJ1-1; no definite D call. V was trimmed by 3 bases and J by 10 bases, leaving 12 bases between them. CDR1 and CDR2 (germline): SEHNR, FQNEAQ (reference sequence). The CDR3 loop spans 12 amino acids.